This T cell receptor beta chain was documented in a study of T cells in placental villitis. Some background on the complete study: The study compared placental TCR-beta repertoires across villitis of unknown etiology, gestational-age-matched unaffected controls, and infectious villitis to test an allograft-versus-infection hypothesis. What the study reported, not specific to this receptor: Small amounts of decidua were contained in the paraffin blocks, so some of the captured T cells, especially in controls, may have been decidual rather than villous infiltrates. Sequencing bulk tissue could not tell helper, regulatory or cytotoxic T cells apart, could not separate maternal from fetal T cells, and left out gamma-delta receptors. Higher CMV-specific clone frequencies were found in infectious CMV cases than in villitis of unknown etiology (approximately 0.01 vs 0.00094), and no difference in CMV-specific clone frequencies was seen between villitis of unknown etiology and controls.

This clone showed up just a few times. The antigen it binds to is not known. Base quality data are lacking; no much larger clone is found one base away. Five infectious villitis placentae, four with confirmed cytomegalovirus and one with Toxoplasma gondii, were included and were not matched to other groups. The mothers in the infectious villitis group were younger, had smaller fetuses, and delivered preterm or had intrauterine demise in a couple of cases. Placentae were collected after delivery and underwent gross and histological evaluation before archival tissue selection. Five 10-micron scrolls were cut from each FFPE block, and DNA was then isolated using the AllPrep DNA/RNA FFPE Tissue kit. NanoDrop was used to check DNA concentration and purity, and a Bioanalyzer was used to assess RNA quality. Amplification of TCR-beta CDR3 regions from genomic DNA was performed with the immunoSEQ v4 bias-controlled multiplex PCR assay, which was run blinded to group allocation. To estimate nucleated cell and T cell quantities per sample, reference gene primers were included together with the TCR-beta primers. Sequencing of the libraries was performed on an Illumina MiSeq with a 100-cycle paired-end protocol. Processing in the source paper ran as follows. In the immunoSEQ Analyzer software, diversity and richness were calculated, with richness measured by iChao1 and clonality based on Pielou evenness and Shannon diversity on a 0-1 scale where a higher value means less diversity. CDR3 amino acid sequences together with V/J genes were queried against VDJdb for CMV, EBV and influenza A specificities, with confidence 3 and substitution 2 applied. The Morisita-Horn index was used to assess TCR-beta amino acid clonotype overlap between villitis of unknown etiology, infectious villitis and control repertoires. The source is immuneACCESS, and TCRdb retained only in-frame sequences with V and J called. Part of the clones is not carried over; for the studies checked, unresolved V genes explain less than half of this, and the remainder is unexplained. V and J calls and clone size are given by that table; D and trimming were obtained from the DNA. The sample includes approximately 6,900 clones, with approximately 78% observed a single time. Of the sample, under 9.5% falls within the top ten clones.

CDR1 is given as SGHVS and CDR2 as FQNEAQ, both from the germline V gene. The CDR3 spans 13 residues, from the cysteine through the phenylalanine. Only the CDR3 portion is preserved as DNA: 39 bases, with reading frame beginning at the first base. The junction shows trimming of 5 bases on V and 2 bases on J, plus 9 bases between the germline ends. The sequencing sample was made of placental tissue containing maternal and fetal cells. The origin of this receptor is a human patient with infectious villitis; the placental T cells may come from both mother and fetus. The V and J genes are TRBV7-8 and TRBJ1-2, with the identity of the D gene unclear. The CDR3 region: CASSLDGNYGYTF. The nucleotides are TGTGCCAGCAGCCTAGACGGGAACTATGGCTACACCTTC.